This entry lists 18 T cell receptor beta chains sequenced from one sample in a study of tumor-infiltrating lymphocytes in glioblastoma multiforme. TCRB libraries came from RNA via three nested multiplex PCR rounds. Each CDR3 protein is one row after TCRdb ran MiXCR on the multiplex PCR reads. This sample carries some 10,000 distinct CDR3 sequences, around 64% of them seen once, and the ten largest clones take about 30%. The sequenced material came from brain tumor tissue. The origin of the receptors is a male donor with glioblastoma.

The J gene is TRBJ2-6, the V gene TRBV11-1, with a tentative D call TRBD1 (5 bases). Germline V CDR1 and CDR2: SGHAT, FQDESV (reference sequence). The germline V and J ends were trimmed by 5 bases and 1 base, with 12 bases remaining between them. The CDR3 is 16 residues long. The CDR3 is CASSPRSGSGANVLTF. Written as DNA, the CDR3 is TGTGCCAGCAGCCCCCGTTCAGGGTCTGGGGCCAACGTCCTGACTTTC.

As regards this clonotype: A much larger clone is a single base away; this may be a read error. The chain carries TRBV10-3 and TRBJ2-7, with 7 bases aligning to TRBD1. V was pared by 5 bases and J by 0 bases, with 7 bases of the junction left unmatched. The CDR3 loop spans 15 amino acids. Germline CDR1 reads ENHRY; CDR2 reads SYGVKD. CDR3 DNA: TGTGCCATCAGTTCGGGACAGATGAGCTCCTACGAGCAGTACTTC. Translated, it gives CAISSGQMSSYEQYF.

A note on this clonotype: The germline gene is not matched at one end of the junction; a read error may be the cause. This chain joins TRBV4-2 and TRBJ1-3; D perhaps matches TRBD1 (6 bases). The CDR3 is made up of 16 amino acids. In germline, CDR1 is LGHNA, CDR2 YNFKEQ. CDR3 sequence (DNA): TGTGCTAGCAGCCAAGTGGGACTAGGGGGGAGAAACACCATATATTTT. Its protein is CASSQVGLGGRNTIYF.

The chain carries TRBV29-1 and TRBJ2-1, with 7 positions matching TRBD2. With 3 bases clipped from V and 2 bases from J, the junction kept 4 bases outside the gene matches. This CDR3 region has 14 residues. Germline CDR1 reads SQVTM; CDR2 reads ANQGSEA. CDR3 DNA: TGCAGCGTTGACGCTAGCGGTGCCTACAATGAGCAGTTCTTC. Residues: CSVDASGAYNEQFF.

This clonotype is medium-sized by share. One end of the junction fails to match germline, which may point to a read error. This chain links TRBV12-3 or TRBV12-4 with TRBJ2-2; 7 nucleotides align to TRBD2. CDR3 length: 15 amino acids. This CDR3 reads CPSSLRGLNTGELFF. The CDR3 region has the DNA TGTCCCAGCAGTTTAAGGGGACTAAACACCGGGGAGCTGTTTTTT.

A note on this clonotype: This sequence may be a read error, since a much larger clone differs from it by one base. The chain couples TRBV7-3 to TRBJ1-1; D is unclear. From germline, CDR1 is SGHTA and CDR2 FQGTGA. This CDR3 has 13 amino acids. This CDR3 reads CVSSLQVNTEAFF. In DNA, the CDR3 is TGTGTCAGCAGCTTACAAGTGAACACTGAAGCTTTCTTT.

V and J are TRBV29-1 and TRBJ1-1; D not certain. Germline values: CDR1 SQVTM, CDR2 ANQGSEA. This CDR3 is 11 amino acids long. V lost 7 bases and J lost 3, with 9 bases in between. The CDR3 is CSASGDTEAFF. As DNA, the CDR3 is TGCAGCGCTTCTGGGGACACTGAAGCTTTCTTT.

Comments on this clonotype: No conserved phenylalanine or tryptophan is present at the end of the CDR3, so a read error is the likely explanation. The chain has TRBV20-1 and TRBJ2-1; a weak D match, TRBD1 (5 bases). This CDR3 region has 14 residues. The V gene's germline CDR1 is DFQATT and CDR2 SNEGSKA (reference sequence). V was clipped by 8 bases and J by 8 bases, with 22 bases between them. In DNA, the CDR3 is TGCAGTCCTGGAGATGAGGCAGGGCTGTATGAGCAGTTCCTC. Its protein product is CSPGDEAGLYEQFL.

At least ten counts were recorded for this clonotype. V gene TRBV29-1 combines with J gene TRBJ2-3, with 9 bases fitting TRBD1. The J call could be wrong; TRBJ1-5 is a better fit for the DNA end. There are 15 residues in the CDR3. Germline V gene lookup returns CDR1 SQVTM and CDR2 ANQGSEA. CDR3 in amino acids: CSVDFPDRGRDTQHF. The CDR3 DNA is TGCAGCGTTGACTTCCCGGACAGGGGCAGAGATACGCAGCATTTT.

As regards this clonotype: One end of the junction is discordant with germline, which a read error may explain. The CDR3 reads CASSQGTGTRNTIYF. The CDR3 coding sequence is TGTGCCAGCAGCCAAGGGACAGGGACTAGAAACACCATATATTTT. The rearrangement links TRBV4-1 to TRBJ1-3; 9 bases are a match to TRBD1. The CDR3 loop spans 15 amino acids. CDR1 and CDR2 from the germline V gene are MGHRA and YSYEKL.

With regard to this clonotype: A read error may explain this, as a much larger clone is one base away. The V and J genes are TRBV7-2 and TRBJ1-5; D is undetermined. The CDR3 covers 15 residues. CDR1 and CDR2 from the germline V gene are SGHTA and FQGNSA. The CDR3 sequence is CAGSLGRQINQPQHF. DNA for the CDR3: TGTGCCGGCAGCTTGGGGAGACAAATCAATCAGCCCCAGCATTTT.

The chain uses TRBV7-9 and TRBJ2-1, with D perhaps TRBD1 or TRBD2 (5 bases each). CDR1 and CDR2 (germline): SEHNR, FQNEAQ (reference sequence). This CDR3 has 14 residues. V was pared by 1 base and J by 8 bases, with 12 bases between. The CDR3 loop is CASSLEGGGYEQFF. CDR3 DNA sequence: TGTGCCAGCAGCTTAGAGGGTGGGGGATATGAGCAGTTCTTC.

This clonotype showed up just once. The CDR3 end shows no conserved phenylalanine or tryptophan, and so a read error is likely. DNA for the CDR3: TGTGCCGGCAGTTACGGGCCGGGCTCCGGTGAGCAGTTCCTC. Protein product: CAGSYGPGSGEQFL. J is TRBJ2-1 and V is TRBV6-5; D unclear. CDR1 is MNHEY, CDR2 SVGAGI, per germline. This CDR3 spans 14 amino acids.

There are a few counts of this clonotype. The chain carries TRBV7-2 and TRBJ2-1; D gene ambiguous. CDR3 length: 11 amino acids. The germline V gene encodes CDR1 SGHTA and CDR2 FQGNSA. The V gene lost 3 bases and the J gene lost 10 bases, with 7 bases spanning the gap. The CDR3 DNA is TGTGCCAGCAGCTTCACCCTAGAGCAGTTCTTC. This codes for CASSFTLEQFF.

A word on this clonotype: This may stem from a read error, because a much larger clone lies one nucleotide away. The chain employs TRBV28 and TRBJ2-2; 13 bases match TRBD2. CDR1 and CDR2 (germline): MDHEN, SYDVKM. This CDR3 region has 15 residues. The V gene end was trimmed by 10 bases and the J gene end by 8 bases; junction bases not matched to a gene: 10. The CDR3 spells CATVEPGLAGGELFF. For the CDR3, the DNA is TGTGCCACCGTCGAGCCGGGACTAGCGGGGGGGGAGCTGTTTTTT.

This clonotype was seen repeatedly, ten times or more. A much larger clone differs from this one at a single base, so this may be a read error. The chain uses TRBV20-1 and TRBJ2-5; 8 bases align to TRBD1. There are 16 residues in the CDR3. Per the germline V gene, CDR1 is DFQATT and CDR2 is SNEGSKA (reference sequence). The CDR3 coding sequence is TGCAGTGCTAGGGATGAGCAGGGGGCGTTTAAAGAGACCCGGTACTTC. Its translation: CSARDEQGAFKETRYF.

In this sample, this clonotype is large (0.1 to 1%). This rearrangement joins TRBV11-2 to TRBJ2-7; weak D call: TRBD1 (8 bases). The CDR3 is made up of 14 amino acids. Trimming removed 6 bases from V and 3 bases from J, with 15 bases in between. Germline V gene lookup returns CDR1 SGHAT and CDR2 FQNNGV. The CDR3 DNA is TGTGCCAGCAGGACGACAGGGGAGGGCTACGAGCAGTACTTC. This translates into CASRTTGEGYEQYF.

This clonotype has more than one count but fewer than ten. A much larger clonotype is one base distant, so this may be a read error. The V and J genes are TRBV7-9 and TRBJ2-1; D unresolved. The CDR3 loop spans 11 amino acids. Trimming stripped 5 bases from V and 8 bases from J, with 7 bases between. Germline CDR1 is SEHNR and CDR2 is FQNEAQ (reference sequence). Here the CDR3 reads CASSPYDEQFF. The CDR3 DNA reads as TGTGCCAGCAGCCCTTACGATGAGCAGTTCTTC.